Shown below are 10 T cell receptor beta chains from a single sample sequenced in a study of blood T cell repertoires in COVID-19. Clones were read by immunoSEQ multiplex PCR, and TCRdb kept only the in-frame ones, dropping some. Counted here are about 250,000 clones, over 75% occurring once; the ten biggest clones make up 3.5% to 5.5%. The sample consisted of PBMCs or T cells enriched from blood (not recorded which). These TCRs come from a young woman who had recovered from COVID-19.

The V call is TRBV7-9, the J call TRBJ2-5, with no clear D. V was shortened by 2 bases and J by 2 bases, with 12 bases between the two germline ends. The germline V gene has CDR1 SEHNR and CDR2 FQNEAQ (reference sequence). The CDR3 spans 15 residues. The CDR3: CASSLHYLDQETQYF. The CDR3 DNA reads TGTGCCAGCAGCTTACACTATCTAGATCAAGAGACCCAGTACTTC.

The rearrangement uses TRBV7-2 and TRBJ2-1; D unclear. The germline CDR1 and CDR2 sequences are SGHTA and FQGNSA. With 1 base removed from V and 9 bases from J, the gap between germline ends came to 13 bases. This CDR3 spans 14 amino acids. The CDR3 nucleotides read TGTGCCAGCAGCTTAGAAGACTCTTACGGTGAGCAGTTCTTC. Its protein product is CASSLEDSYGEQFF.

This chain connects TRBV5-4 to TRBJ2-1, with 12 bases matching TRBD2. V gave up 6 bases and J gave up 15 bases; unmatched junction bases: 19. Germline V CDR1 and CDR2: SGHNT, YYREEE (reference sequence). CDR3 size: 16 residues. The CDR3 DNA follows: TGTGCCAGCAACGGAGGTTGGGGGACTAGCGGGCGAGGTCTGTTCTTC. Amino acid sequence: CASNGGWGTSGRGLFF.

The chain couples TRBV28 to TRBJ2-1, with D possibly being TRBD1 (5 bases). V dropped 4 bases and J dropped 4 bases, with 23 bases sitting between them. This CDR3 contains 18 residues. Germline loops: CDR1 MDHEN, CDR2 SYDVKM. In DNA form, the CDR3 reads TGTGCCAGCAGTTCGAGACATATGAGTGGTGCAGGGTACAATGAGCAGTTCTTC. It encodes CASSSRHMSGAGYNEQFF.

The chain carries TRBV6-6 and TRBJ2-2; 7 bases are shared with TRBD2. CDR3 length: 15 residues. The germline gives CDR1 MNHNY, CDR2 SVGAGI (reference sequence). Trimming at V came to 10 bases and at J to 2 bases, leaving 10 bases not matched to a gene. CDR3 protein: CATSRSGANTGELFF. Here the CDR3 DNA reads TGTGCCACCTCCCGGAGCGGGGCTAACACCGGGGAGCTGTTTTTT.

The chain links TRBV12-3 or TRBV12-4 to TRBJ1-2; possibly TRBD1 for D (6 bases). The CDR3 loop spans 13 amino acids. Deletions cut 6 bases from V and 2 bases from J, with 10 bases between. The CDR3 here is CASRVTGNYGYTF. As DNA, the CDR3 is TGTGCCAGCAGGGTAACAGGGAACTATGGCTACACCTTC.

The chain is built from TRBV29-1 and TRBJ2-1; 7 bases map to TRBD1. CDR1 SQVTM and CDR2 ANQGSEA come from the germline V gene. The CDR3 runs 12 residues. V was pared by 4 bases and J by 13 bases, with 10 bases of the junction left unmatched. The CDR3 nucleotides read TGCAGCGTTGCGAGCCTCGACAGGGCACAGTTCTTC. Translation gives CSVASLDRAQFF.

In its sample, this clone was seen a few times. V and J are TRBV10-3 and TRBJ1-1; 7 nucleotides agree with TRBD1. This CDR3 has 10 amino acids. With 11 bases clipped from V and 6 bases from J, the junction kept 3 bases outside the gene matches. Germline CDR1 and CDR2: ENHRY and SYGVKD. The DNA of the CDR3 is TGTGCCGCAGGACAGGCTGAAGCTTTCTTT. Encoded protein: CAAGQAEAFF.

This clone has a single count. The chain is built from TRBV6-5 and TRBJ1-2; D ambiguous. The CDR3 runs 14 residues. V gave up 6 bases and J gave up 6 bases, with 17 bases separating them. Germline-derived CDR1 and CDR2 are MNHEY and SVGAGI. This chain's CDR3 is CASSHRDPGDGYTF. The CDR3 DNA follows: TGTGCCAGCAGCCACCGGGATCCTGGTGATGGCTACACCTTC.

The V gene is TRBV28, the J gene TRBJ1-1; TRBD1 aligns across 8 bases. This CDR3 contains 15 residues. V dropped 5 bases and J dropped 7; count of bases not matched to a gene: 12. Per germline, CDR1 MDHEN and CDR2 SYDVKM. DNA of the CDR3: TGTGCCAGCAGTCCGGGGGACAGGCGGTCGGGTGAAGCTTTCTTT. Its protein product is CASSPGDRRSGEAFF.